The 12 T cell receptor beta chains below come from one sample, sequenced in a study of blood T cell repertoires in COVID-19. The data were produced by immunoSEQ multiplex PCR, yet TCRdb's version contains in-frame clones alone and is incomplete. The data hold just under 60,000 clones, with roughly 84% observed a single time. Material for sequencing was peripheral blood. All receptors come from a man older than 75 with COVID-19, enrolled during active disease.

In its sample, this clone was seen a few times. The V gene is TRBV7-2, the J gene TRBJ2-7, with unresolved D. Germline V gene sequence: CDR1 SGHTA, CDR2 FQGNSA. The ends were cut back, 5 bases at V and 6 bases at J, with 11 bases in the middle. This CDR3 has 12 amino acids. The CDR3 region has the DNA TGTGCCAGCAGCCCCAGCGTCTTCGAGCAGTACTTC. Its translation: CASSPSVFEQYF.

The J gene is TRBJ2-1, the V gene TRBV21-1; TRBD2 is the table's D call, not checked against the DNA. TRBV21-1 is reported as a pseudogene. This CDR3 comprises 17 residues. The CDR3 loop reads CASSKESGLAGDNEQFF. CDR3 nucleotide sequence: TGTGCCAGCAGCAAAGAATCCGGACTAGCGGGAGACAATGAGCAGTTCTTC.

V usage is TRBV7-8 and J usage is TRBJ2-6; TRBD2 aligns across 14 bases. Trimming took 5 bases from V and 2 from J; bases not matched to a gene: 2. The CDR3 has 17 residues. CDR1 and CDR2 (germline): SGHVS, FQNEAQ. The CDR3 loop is CASSPGLAGAGANVLTF. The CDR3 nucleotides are TGTGCCAGCAGCCCGGGACTAGCGGGAGCTGGGGCCAACGTCCTGACTTTC.

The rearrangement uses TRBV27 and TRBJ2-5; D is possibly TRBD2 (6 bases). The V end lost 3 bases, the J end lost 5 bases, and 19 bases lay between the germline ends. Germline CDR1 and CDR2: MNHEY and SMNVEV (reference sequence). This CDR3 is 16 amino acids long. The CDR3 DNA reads TGTGCCAGCAGTTTCTCTAGGGCTAGCGCCAGGGAGACCCAGTACTTC. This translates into CASSFSRASARETQYF.

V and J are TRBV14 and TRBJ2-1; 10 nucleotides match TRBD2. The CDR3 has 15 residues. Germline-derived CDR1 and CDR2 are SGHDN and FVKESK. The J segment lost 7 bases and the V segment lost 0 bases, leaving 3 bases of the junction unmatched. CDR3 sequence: CASSQDSGRRNEQFF. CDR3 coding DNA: TGTGCCAGCAGCCAAGATAGCGGGAGGAGAAATGAGCAGTTCTTC.

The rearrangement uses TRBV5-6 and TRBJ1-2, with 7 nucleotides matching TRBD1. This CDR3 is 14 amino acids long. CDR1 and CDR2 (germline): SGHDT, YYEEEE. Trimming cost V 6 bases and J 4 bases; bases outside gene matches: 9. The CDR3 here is CASILDRAGYGYTF. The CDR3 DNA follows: TGTGCCAGCATCCTAGACAGGGCCGGCTATGGCTACACCTTC.

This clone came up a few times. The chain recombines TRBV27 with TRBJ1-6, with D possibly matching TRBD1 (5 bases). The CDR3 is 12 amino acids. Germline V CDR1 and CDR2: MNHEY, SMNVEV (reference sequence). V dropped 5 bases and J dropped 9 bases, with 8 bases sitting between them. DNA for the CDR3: TGTGCCAGCAGTCGGGGGGTTTCACCCCTCCACTTT. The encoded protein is CASSRGVSPLHF.

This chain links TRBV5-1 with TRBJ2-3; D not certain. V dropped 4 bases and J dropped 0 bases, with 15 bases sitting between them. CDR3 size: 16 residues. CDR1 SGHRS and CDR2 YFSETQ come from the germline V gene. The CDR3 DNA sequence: TGCGCCAGCAGCCCGTCGCACGGTTCTAGCACAGATACGCAGTATTTT. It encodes CASSPSHGSSTDTQYF.

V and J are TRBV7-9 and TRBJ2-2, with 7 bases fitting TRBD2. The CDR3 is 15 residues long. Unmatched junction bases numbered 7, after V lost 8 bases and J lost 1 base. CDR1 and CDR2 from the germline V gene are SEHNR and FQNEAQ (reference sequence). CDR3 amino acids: CASFPGLLNTGELFF. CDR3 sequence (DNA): TGTGCCAGCTTCCCGGGACTACTGAACACCGGGGAGCTGTTTTTT.

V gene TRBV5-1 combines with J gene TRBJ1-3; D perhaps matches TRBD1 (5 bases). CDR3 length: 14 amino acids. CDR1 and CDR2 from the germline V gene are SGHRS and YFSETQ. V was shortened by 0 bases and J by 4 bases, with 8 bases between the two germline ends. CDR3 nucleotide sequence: TGCGCCAGCAGCTTGGGACAGTTCGGAAACACCATATATTTT. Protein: CASSLGQFGNTIYF.

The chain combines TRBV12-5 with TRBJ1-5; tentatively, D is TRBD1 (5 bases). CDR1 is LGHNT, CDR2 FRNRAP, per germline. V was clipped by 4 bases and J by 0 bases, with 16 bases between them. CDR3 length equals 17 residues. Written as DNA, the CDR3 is TGTGCTAGTGGTTCCCGTTGGGGCGCGTATAGCAATCAGCCCCAGCATTTT. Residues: CASGSRWGAYSNQPQHF.

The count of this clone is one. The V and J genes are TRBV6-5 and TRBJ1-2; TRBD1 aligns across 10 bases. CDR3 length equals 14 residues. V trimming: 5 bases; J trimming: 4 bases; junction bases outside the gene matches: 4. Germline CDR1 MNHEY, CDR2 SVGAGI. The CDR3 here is CASSPTGGGYGYTF. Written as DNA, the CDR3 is TGTGCCAGCAGTCCGACAGGGGGCGGCTATGGCTACACCTTC.